The sequence of this TCR beta chain was determined in a study of Ad26.COV2.S vaccination and SARS-CoV-2 variants. About the research overall: Once, or twice with 56 days between doses, Ad26.COV2.S was given intramuscularly.

Noted treatment: around 19 received Ad26.COV2.S at low or high dose, single or two shots; 5 received placebo; per-sample allocation not given. Vaccine and placebo recipients were sampled on day 63 after the first injection. J gave up 7 bases and V 6 bases, and 18 bases lay outside the gene matches. The length of the CDR3 is 17 residues. Germline V gene lookup returns CDR1 MNHEY and CDR2 SMNVEV (reference sequence). Measured with immunoSEQ multiplex PCR; TCRdb has only the in-frame clones, and not every one. The data contain approximately 400,000 clones, 80% to 90% of them singletons. Worth noting for this clone: Its specificity is not known.

Study-level results: Placebo recipients trailed vaccine recipients in spike-specific TCR breadth. Responses of spike-specific T cells (both CD8+ and CD4+) reportedly showed substantial breadth after vaccination.

The clonotype originates from a person aged 18-65 years who received the Ad26.COV2.S COVID-19 vaccine or a placebo. The specimen was peripheral blood, collected in a trial of Ad26.COV2.S vaccine versus placebo. J is TRBJ2-7 and V is TRBV27; TRBD1 matches 10 bases. In DNA form, the CDR3 reads TGTGCCAGCAGACCGGAGGGTTGGGGGACAGGGGAGAGTGAGCAGTACTTC. Translation: CASRPEGWGTGESEQYF.